This passage covers 12 T cell receptor beta chains from one sample sequenced in a study of T cells after yellow fever vaccination. TCRdb called the 5' RACE reads again in MiXCR, with one record for every CDR3 protein. Of hundreds of thousands of distinct CDR3 sequences listed, approximately 13% are singletons. The input for sequencing was PBMCs, taken on the day of the yellow fever booster vaccination. The receptors were sampled from a man aged 25 to 40 who received the YFV17D yellow fever vaccine.

This clonotype appeared a few times. V gene TRBV10-3 combines with J gene TRBJ2-3, with D maybe TRBD1 (7 bases). The CDR3 consists of 17 residues. Germline CDR1 and CDR2: ENHRY and SYGVKD. V was shortened by 0 bases and J by 2 bases, with 15 bases between the two germline ends. The CDR3, as DNA: TGTGCCATCAGTGAGTCGACGACAGGGAGGTTCACAGATACGCAGTATTTT. This encodes CAISESTTGRFTDTQYF.

The gene calls are TRBV20-1 and TRBJ2-3; 7 nucleotides agree with TRBD1. The V gene's germline CDR1 is DFQATT and CDR2 SNEGSKA (reference sequence). The V gene end was trimmed by 1 base and the J gene end by 2 bases; junction bases not matched to a gene: 6. This CDR3 spans 15 amino acids. The CDR3 DNA reads TGCAGTGCTAGAGGGACAGGCGGGTCCACAGATACGCAGTATTTT. As protein: CSARGTGGSTDTQYF.

In this sample, this clonotype turned up a few times. The gene calls are TRBV3-1 and TRBJ2-7; 8 bases line up with TRBD1. Germline lookup yields CDR1 LGHDT and CDR2 YNNKEL (reference sequence). CDR3 size: 15 residues. J lost 3 bases, V lost 1 base, and 5 bases had no gene match. CDR3 sequence reads: CASSQARTGHYEQYF. CDR3 DNA: TGTGCCAGCAGCCAAGCAAGGACAGGGCACTACGAGCAGTACTTC.

V and J are TRBV9 and TRBJ1-2, with TRBD1 as a possible D gene (5 bases). Trimming removed 4 bases from V and 3 bases from J, with 16 bases in between. The CDR3 length is 15 residues. CDR1 and CDR2 (germline): SGDLS, YYNGEE. CDR3 residues: CASSLDSGNHYGYTF. The CDR3 DNA sequence: TGTGCCAGCAGCCTAGACAGCGGAAACCACTATGGCTACACCTTC.

This clonotype has more than one count but fewer than ten. V is TRBV11-2 and J is TRBJ1-2; no definite D call. V was shortened by 4 bases and J by 0 bases, with 18 bases between the two germline ends. Germline loops: CDR1 SGHAT, CDR2 FQNNGV. The CDR3 totals 17 residues. The CDR3 nucleotides read TGTGCCAGCAGCTCCTATGAGCCGAGAGATACTAACTATGGCTACACCTTC. Its translation: CASSSYEPRDTNYGYTF.

This clonotype was found once. The chain has TRBV9 and TRBJ2-3; 8 positions match TRBD2. Trimming took 0 bases from V and 1 from J; bases not matched to a gene: 4. CDR1 and CDR2 (germline): SGDLS, YYNGEE. This CDR3 is built from 16 residues. The CDR3 region has the DNA TGTGCCAGCAGCGTAGAAGCGGGAGTGCGCACAGATACGCAGTATTTT. Translation gives CASSVEAGVRTDTQYF. Combining the CDR3 with reference TRBV9 and TRBJ2-3 gives the whole variable domain DSGVTQTPKHLITATGQRVTLRCSPRSGDLSVYWYQQSLDQGLQFLIQYYNGEERAKGNILERFSAQQFPDLHSELNLSSLELGDSALYFCASSVEAGVRTDTQYFGPGTRLTVL.

The rearrangement uses TRBV27 and TRBJ2-3; D remains ambiguous. Per germline, CDR1 MNHEY and CDR2 SMNVEV (reference sequence). Between the trimmed V and J ends, which lost 3 bases and 2 bases, there was a span of 9 bases. The length of the CDR3 is 14 residues. This CDR3 reads CASSFSTTTDTQYF. In nucleotides, the CDR3 is TGTGCCAGCAGTTTTAGTACTACCACAGATACGCAGTATTTT.

This clonotype was seen ten or more times. The V call is TRBV29-1, the J call TRBJ2-2; 8 bases are a match to TRBD1. The V segment lost 1 base and the J segment 4 bases; nucleotides outside the gene matches: 8. Looked up from germline, CDR1 is SQVTM and CDR2 is ANQGSEA. This CDR3 spans 16 amino acids. The CDR3 DNA reads TGCAGCGTTGAAGGACAGGGGATCTCTGGCACCGGGGAGCTGTTTTTT. The encoded protein is CSVEGQGISGTGELFF.

A few counts support this clonotype. CDR3 sequence (DNA): TGTGCCAGCAGCGGGACAACAGACACTGAAGCTTTCTTT. It translates to CASSGTTDTEAFF. This sequence joins TRBV12-3 or TRBV12-4 and TRBJ1-1, with TRBD1 as a possible D gene (6 bases). The CDR3 runs 13 residues. Trimming pared 6 bases from V and 3 bases from J, leaving 11 bases between.

This clonotype turned up a few times. V is TRBV30 and J is TRBJ1-4; D gene unclear. The CDR3 spans 14 residues. Per the germline V gene, CDR1 is GTSNPN and CDR2 is SVGIG (reference sequence). The V end was cut by 0 bases, the J end by 8 bases, with 13 bases between. In DNA, the CDR3 is TGTGCCTGGAGTGTTGTGGGTAATAAAGAAAAACTGTTTTTT. It codes for CAWSVVGNKEKLFF.

Here the CDR3 reads CASTLMAGGLNEQFF. The CDR3 nucleotides read TGCGCCAGCACCCTAATGGCGGGAGGTTTAAATGAGCAGTTCTTC. V gene TRBV5-1 combines with J gene TRBJ2-1; 8 nucleotides match TRBD2. Germline loops: CDR1 SGHRS, CDR2 YFSETQ. Trimming took 6 bases from V and 7 from J; bases not matched to a gene: 12. The CDR3 sequence is 15 residues long.

There are a few counts of this clonotype. For the CDR3, the DNA is TGTGCCAGCAGCATTGACGAGACCCAGTACTTC. Translating gives CASSIDETQYF. V and J are TRBV5-5 and TRBJ2-5; no clear D. Germline V gene sequence: CDR1 SGHKS, CDR2 YYEKEE (reference sequence). The CDR3 is 11 amino acids. Trimming removed 4 bases from V and 5 bases from J, with 6 bases in between.